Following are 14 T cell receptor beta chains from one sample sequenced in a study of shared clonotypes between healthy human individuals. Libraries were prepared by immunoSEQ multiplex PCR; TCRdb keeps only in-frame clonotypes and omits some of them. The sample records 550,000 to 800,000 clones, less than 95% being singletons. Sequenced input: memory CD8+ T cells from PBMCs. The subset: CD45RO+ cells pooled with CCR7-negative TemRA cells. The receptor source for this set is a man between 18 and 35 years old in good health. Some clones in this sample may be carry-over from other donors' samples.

The CDR3 nucleotides read TGTGCCAGCAGTAGGGGGACAGGGGGTTCCTACGAGCAGTACTTC. Translated, it gives CASSRGTGGSYEQYF. The genes are TRBV27 and TRBJ2-7, with 11 bases aligning to TRBD1. The CDR3 is 15 residues long. From germline, CDR1 is MNHEY and CDR2 SMNVEV (reference sequence). Germline trimming cut 5 bases from V and 1 base from J; bases unmatched to any gene: 4.

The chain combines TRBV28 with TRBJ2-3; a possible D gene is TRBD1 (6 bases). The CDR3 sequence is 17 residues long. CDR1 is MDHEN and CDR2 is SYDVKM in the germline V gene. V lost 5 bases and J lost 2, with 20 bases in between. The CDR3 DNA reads TGTGCCAGCAGTCAAATGTCCACAGGGTATTACACAGATACGCAGTATTTT. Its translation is CASSQMSTGYYTDTQYF.

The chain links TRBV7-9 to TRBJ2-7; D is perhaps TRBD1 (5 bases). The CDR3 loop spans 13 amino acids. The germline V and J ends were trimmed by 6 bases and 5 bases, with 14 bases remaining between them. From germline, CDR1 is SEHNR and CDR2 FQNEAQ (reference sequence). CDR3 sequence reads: CASREQGPHEQYF. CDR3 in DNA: TGTGCCAGCAGGGAGCAGGGTCCCCACGAGCAGTACTTC.

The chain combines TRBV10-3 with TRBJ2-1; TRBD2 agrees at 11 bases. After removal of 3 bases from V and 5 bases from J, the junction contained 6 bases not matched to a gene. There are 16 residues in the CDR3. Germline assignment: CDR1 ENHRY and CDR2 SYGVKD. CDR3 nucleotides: TGTGCCATCAGTGACCGTACTAGCGGGAGTCACAATGAGCAGTTCTTC. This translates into CAISDRTSGSHNEQFF.

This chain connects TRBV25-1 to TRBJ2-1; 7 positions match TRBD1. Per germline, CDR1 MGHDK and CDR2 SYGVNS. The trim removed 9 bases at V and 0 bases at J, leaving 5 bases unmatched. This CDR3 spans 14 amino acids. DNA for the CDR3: TGTGCCAGTACAGGGGACGCCTCCTACAATGAGCAGTTCTTC. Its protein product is CASTGDASYNEQFF.

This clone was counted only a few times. The CDR3 DNA sequence: TGTGCCAGCAGCTTAGCCGAAATAAGGGGCCCTGAAGCTTTCTTT. It yields the protein CASSLAEIRGPEAFF. The chain recombines TRBV7-9 with TRBJ1-1; a weak D match, TRBD1 (5 bases). Between the trimmed V and J ends, which lost 0 bases and 6 bases, there was a span of 14 bases. The CDR3 loop spans 15 amino acids. The germline V gene has CDR1 SEHNR and CDR2 FQNEAQ (reference sequence).

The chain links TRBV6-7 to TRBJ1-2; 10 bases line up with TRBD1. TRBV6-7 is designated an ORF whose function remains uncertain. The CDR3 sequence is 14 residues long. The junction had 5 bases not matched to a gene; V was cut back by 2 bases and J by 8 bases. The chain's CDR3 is CASSYLGQGRGYTF. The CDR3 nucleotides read TGTGCCAGCAGTTACCTGGGACAGGGGAGAGGCTACACCTTC.

The CDR3 region has the DNA TGTGCCAGCAGAACTGGGACAGGGCTCTACAATGAGCAGTTCTTC. It encodes CASRTGTGLYNEQFF. The chain couples TRBV4-2 to TRBJ2-1; 9 bases fit TRBD1. The CDR3 contains 15 residues. V lost 6 bases and J lost 3; bases outside the gene matches: 6. CDR1 is LGHNA, CDR2 YNFKEQ, per germline.

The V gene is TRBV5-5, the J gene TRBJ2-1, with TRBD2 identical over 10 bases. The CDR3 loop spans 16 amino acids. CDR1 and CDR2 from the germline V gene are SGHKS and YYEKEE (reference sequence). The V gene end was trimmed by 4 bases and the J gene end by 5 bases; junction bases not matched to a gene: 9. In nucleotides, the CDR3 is TGTGCCAGCAGCCTACACGGGACTAGCGACAACAATGAGCAGTTCTTC. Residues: CASSLHGTSDNNEQFF.

The CDR3, as DNA: TGTGCCAGCGGAGGGGCCCGCACAGATACGCAGTATTTT. Its translation is CASGGARTDTQYF. The chain carries TRBV2 and TRBJ2-3; weak D call: TRBD2 (6 bases). This CDR3 contains 13 residues. V shed 8 bases and J shed 1 base, with 10 bases lying between them. The germline gives CDR1 SNHLY, CDR2 FYNNEI.

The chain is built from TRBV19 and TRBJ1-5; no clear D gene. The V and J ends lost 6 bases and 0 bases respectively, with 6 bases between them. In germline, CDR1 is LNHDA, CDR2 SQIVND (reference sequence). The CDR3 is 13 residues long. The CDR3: CASSLVSNQPQHF. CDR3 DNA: TGTGCCAGTAGCCTGGTTAGCAATCAGCCCCAGCATTTT.

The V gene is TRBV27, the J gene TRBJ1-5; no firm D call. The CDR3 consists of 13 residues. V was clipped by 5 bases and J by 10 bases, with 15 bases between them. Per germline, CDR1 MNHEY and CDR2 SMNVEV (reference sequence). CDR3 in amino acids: CASSALPNRPQHF. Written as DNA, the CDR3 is TGTGCCAGCAGTGCACTTCCCAATCGTCCCCAGCATTTT.

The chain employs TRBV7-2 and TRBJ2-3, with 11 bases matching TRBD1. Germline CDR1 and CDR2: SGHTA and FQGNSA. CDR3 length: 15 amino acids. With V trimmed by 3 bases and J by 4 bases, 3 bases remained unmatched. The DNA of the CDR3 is TGTGCCAGCAGCTTGCGGACAGGGGGCTCAGATACGCAGTATTTT. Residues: CASSLRTGGSDTQYF. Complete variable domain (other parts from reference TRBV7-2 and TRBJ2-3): GAGVSQSPSNKVTEKGKDVELRCDPISGHTALYWYRQSLGQGLEFLIYFQGNSAPDKSGLPSDRFSAERTGGSVSTLTIQRTQQEDSAVYLCASSLRTGGSDTQYFGPGTRLTVL.

This CDR3 reads CASSDSGEFGDTQYF. DNA of the CDR3: TGTGCCAGCAGTGACTCTGGGGAGTTCGGGGATACGCAGTATTTT. The genes are TRBV6-4 and TRBJ2-3, with D perhaps TRBD2 (5 bases). This CDR3 has 15 amino acids. Germline loops: CDR1 MRHNA, CDR2 SNTAGT. Trimming took 0 bases from V and 6 from J, leaving 13 bases between them.